This T cell receptor beta chain was sequenced during a study of a mutant IDH1 vaccine in newly diagnosed glioma. Across the whole study: Before enrollment, patients got radiotherapy alone, temozolomide alone, or mostly the combination.

Clones were sequenced by immunoSEQ multiplex PCR, and TCRdb holds only the in-frame ones, with some missing. The profile shows approximately 70,000 clones, 79% of them singletons. This CDR3 spans 15 amino acids. Germline loops: CDR1 SGHVS, CDR2 FQNEAQ. Trimming removed 4 bases from V and 6 bases from J; junction bases left unmatched: 9. Time point defined: baseline, week 1 (first vaccination visit). Treatment: pre-vaccination baseline after standard-of-care therapy. Diagnosis in the donors showed new WHO grade 3 or 4 astrocytomas that were IDH1-mutant and ATRX-lost. The sample consisted of PBMCs, taken from a glioma patient treated with radiotherapy, temozolomide or both. This rearrangement joins TRBV7-8 to TRBJ1-1, with 9 bases aligning to TRBD1. The TCR sequence derives from a man aged 50 to 59 with glioma. In nucleotides, the CDR3 is TGTGCCAGCAGCTCCGACAGGGGGTCTCTCGCTGAAGCTTTCTTT. Its protein product is CASSSDRGSLAEAFF.